This TCR beta chain was found in a study of cytomegalovirus exposure and HLA in healthy donors. Whole-study context: Falling in the Caucasian-associated ancestry cluster were roughly 80% of approximately 400 genotyped donors.

V was pared by 8 bases and J by 6 bases, with 5 bases of the junction left unmatched. CDR3 length equals 13 residues. CDR1 is MNHNS, CDR2 SASEGT, per germline. Points on this clone: Its specificity is not known.

The primer mix had 60 Vbeta and 13 Jbeta primers. Sequencing used immunoSEQ multiplex PCR; TCRdb keeps in-frame clones, though not all of them. Altogether around 65,000 clones are present, 70% to 80% being singletons, with the ten largest covering around 2.9%. General study points: What a later analysis showed was that several of the most significant clusters appeared linked to common viral pathogens. Despite most TCR sequences being rare, some public TCRs occurred in many donors.

The chain recombines TRBV6-1 with TRBJ2-7; 12 bases match TRBD2. The clonotype originates from a girl aged 5-17 years in good health and CMV-seropositive. Sequenced: PBMCs. CDR3 sequence (DNA): TGTGCCAGCGAAACTAGCGGGGGGCCCGAGCAGTACTTC. Protein sequence: CASETSGGPEQYF.